The 14 T cell receptor beta chains given below trace back to one sample, sequenced in a study of blood T cell repertoires in COVID-19. The method was immunoSEQ multiplex PCR; TCRdb's version includes in-frame clones alone and lacks a portion of them. The table records around 140,000 clones, approximately 89% of them present only once. What was sequenced was peripheral blood. Receptors were obtained from a woman between 50 and 59 years old with acute or convalescent COVID-19.

This clone was detected once. The J gene is TRBJ1-2, the V gene TRBV15; unclear D gene. Trimming took off 0 bases at V and 8 bases at J, with 10 bases between the two ends. CDR3 length: 13 amino acids. The V gene's germline CDR1 is LNHNV and CDR2 YYDKDF (reference sequence). The CDR3 nucleotides are TGTGCCACCAGCAGAGAAAGGGCGGGGGGCTACACCTTC. It translates to CATSRERAGGYTF. Based on the CDR3 plus reference TRBV15 and TRBJ1-2, the full variable domain is DAMVIQNPRYQVTQFGKPVTLSCSQTLNHNVMYWYQQKSSQAPKLLFHYYDKDFNNEADTPDNFQSRRPNTSFCFLDIRSPGLGDTAMYLCATSRERAGGYTFGSGTRLTVV.

The chain links TRBV18 to TRBJ1-1; 7 bases align to TRBD1. Germline CDR1 is KGHSH and CDR2 is LQKENI. J was trimmed by 4 bases and V by 7 bases; bases with no gene match: 6. The CDR3 is 13 amino acids. For the CDR3, the DNA is TGTGCCAGCTTCTTCGACAGGGCCACTGAAGCTTTCTTT. This translates into CASFFDRATEAFF.

The chain is built from TRBV3-1 (or the pseudogene TRBV3-2) and TRBJ1-3; D perhaps matches TRBD1 (6 bases). Germline V gene sequence: CDR1 LGHDT, CDR2 YNNKEL (reference sequence). The CDR3 loop spans 17 amino acids. The germline V and J ends were trimmed by 0 bases and 0 bases, with 12 bases remaining between them. This CDR3 reads CASSQDLVTGSGNTIYF. The CDR3 DNA is TGTGCCAGCAGCCAAGATCTAGTGACAGGCTCTGGAAACACCATATATTTT.

This chain links TRBV21-1 with TRBJ1-6. TRBV21-1 is given as a pseudogene. The CDR3 is made up of 11 amino acids. In nucleotides, the CDR3 is TGTGCCCCGGGGGATGGGTCACCCCTCCACTTT. This codes for CAPGDGSPLHF.

The rearrangement joins TRBV9 to TRBJ2-2; perhaps TRBD1 as D (6 bases). Germline V gives CDR1 SGDLS, CDR2 YYNGEE. With 0 bases removed from V and 6 bases from J, the gap between germline ends came to 15 bases. The CDR3 sequence is 16 residues long. CDR3 residues: CASSVGVGASAGELFF. CDR3 coding DNA: TGTGCCAGCAGCGTAGGGGTGGGGGCCAGCGCCGGGGAGCTGTTTTTT.

The chain carries TRBV4-1 and TRBJ2-5, with 8 nucleotides matching TRBD2. With V trimmed by 4 bases and J by 1 base, 2 bases remained unmatched. Per germline, CDR1 MGHRA and CDR2 YSYEKL. The CDR3 has 14 residues. DNA of the CDR3: TGCGCCAGCAGCCCGACTAGCGTCCAAGAGACCCAGTACTTC. Amino acids: CASSPTSVQETQYF.

The rearrangement links TRBV29-1 to TRBJ2-6; 7 positions agree with TRBD1. This CDR3 spans 13 amino acids. Germline lookup yields CDR1 SQVTM and CDR2 ANQGSEA. V was pared by 7 bases and J by 4 bases, with 4 bases of the junction left unmatched. Here the CDR3 DNA reads TGCAGCGCGACAGGGAACGGGGCCAACGTCCTGACTTTC. Translating gives CSATGNGANVLTF.

This sequence joins TRBV6-5 and TRBJ1-6; D not resolved. Trimming removed 5 bases from V and 10 bases from J, with 12 bases in between. The germline V gene encodes CDR1 MNHEY and CDR2 SVGAGI. The CDR3 covers 13 residues. The CDR3 coding sequence is TGTGCCAGCAGTCTTACTCAGGTATCACCCCTCCACTTT. Its translation is CASSLTQVSPLHF.

The chain links TRBV7-8 to TRBJ1-3; 7 bases align to TRBD1. CDR3 length: 15 residues. In germline, CDR1 is SGHVS, CDR2 FQNEAQ. V trimming: 5 bases; J trimming: 4 bases; junction bases outside the gene matches: 8. CDR3 residues: CASSQLTGSGNTIYF. The CDR3 DNA reads as TGTGCCAGCAGCCAACTGACAGGGAGCGGAAACACCATATATTTT.

V gene TRBV28 combines with J gene TRBJ2-7; D uncertain. The CDR3 runs 13 residues. Between the trimmed V and J ends, which lost 5 bases and 4 bases, there was a span of 12 bases. CDR1 and CDR2 (germline): MDHEN, SYDVKM. In DNA, the CDR3 is TGTGCCAGCAGTGCTCAAACCAGATACGAGCAGTACTTC. This encodes CASSAQTRYEQYF.

The V gene is TRBV5-1, the J gene TRBJ1-4; D remains unclear. The ends were cut back, 4 bases at V and 0 bases at J, with 10 bases in the middle. This CDR3 is 15 amino acids long. Germline V gene sequence: CDR1 SGHRS, CDR2 YFSETQ. The chain's CDR3 is CASSRVGTTNEKLFF. CDR3 sequence (DNA): TGCGCCAGCAGCCGGGTCGGGACAACTAATGAAAAACTGTTTTTT.

The V gene is TRBV29-1, the J gene TRBJ2-5, with a tentative D call TRBD1 (5 bases). Germline V gene data show CDR1 as SQVTM and CDR2 as ANQGSEA. CDR3 length: 14 residues. Trimming took off 6 bases at V and 5 bases at J, with 19 bases between the two ends. CDR3 DNA sequence: TGCAGCGTCCATGGACACACCCGATGGGAGACCCAGTACTTC. It encodes CSVHGHTRWETQYF.

This rearrangement joins TRBV7-2 to TRBJ2-1; tentative D call: TRBD1 (6 bases). From germline, CDR1 is SGHTA and CDR2 FQGNSA. This CDR3 has 13 amino acids. Trimming removed 2 bases from V and 15 bases from J, with 17 bases in between. CDR3 bases: TGTGCCAGCAGCTTAATGTTTAGCAGGGGACCGTTCTTC. Protein sequence: CASSLMFSRGPFF.

V is TRBV4-1 and J is TRBJ1-1; D remains ambiguous. Trimming took 0 bases from V and 8 from J, leaving 10 bases between them. This CDR3 has 13 residues. CDR1 is MGHRA, CDR2 YSYEKL, per germline. Written as DNA, the CDR3 is TGCGCCAGCAGCCAAGAGAGCGGGTTAGAAGCTTTCTTT. Protein sequence: CASSQESGLEAFF.